This section outlines one T cell receptor (beta chain) sequence together with its context. Its antigen is unknown. No much larger clone exists at a distance of one base, and base qualities are not known. Library construction relied on the immunoSEQ multiplex PCR assay. A mixture of 60 forward primers for TCR Vbeta segments and 13 reverse primers for TCR Jbeta segments was used in the multiplex PCR. The CDR3 region of rearranged TCR beta genes was amplified from genomic DNA with a multiplex PCR assay. Amplified TCR beta libraries were sequenced as 87-base-pair reads on the Illumina HiSeq System. In the authors' own workflow: In a later analysis, 80 million or so unique TCR beta chains were counted across the approximately 620 repertoires, and roughly 11 million of these chains were shared by at least two donors. Raw reads were error-corrected and collapsed into unique sequences with a nearest-neighbor algorithm that merged closely related sequences to remove PCR and sequencing errors. V, D and J gene segments were assigned by aligning CDR3 sequences to IMGT reference sequences. For a sequence to be retained, a match of at least six nucleotides was required to both a V gene segment and a J gene segment. A rearrangement counted as productive if the CDR3 had no stop codons and remained in frame with V and J, and every other rearrangement counted as non-productive. Following IMGT convention, CDR3 was defined as the stretch from the second conserved V-encoded cysteine up to the conserved J-encoded phenylalanine. Sequences without an unambiguous match to a single V gene segment were excluded from the earlier analysis of about 600 of the donors. In an earlier analysis of approximately 610 of the donors, V segments were called functional above 56.7% productive rearrangements and were called segregating when the between-donor standard deviation exceeded 5%. A statistical classification framework was built to diagnose cytomegalovirus status from the catalog of TCR beta chain sequences. V and J gene assignment, in a later analysis, came from comparing TCR nucleotide sequences with IMGT/GENE-DB human TR gene sequences. In a later analysis, CDR3 sequences and most-parsimonious VDJ recombination scenarios were assigned using the TCRdist pipeline. In a later analysis, every TCR beta chain was defined by the combination of its CDR3 amino acid sequence and its V-gene family, and reads without a unique V-gene family were dropped. As a way to deal with suspected cross-contamination and a sequencing artifact, a later analysis dropped hundreds of nucleotide sequences that were highly shared and had low generation probability. In a later analysis, a clonal expansion index for each public chain was calculated from normalized within-repertoire ranks of inferred template counts. A later analysis computed generation probabilities with a VDJ recombination model fitted to out-of-frame rearrangements, and checked the results against IGoR. A later analysis scored TCR-TCR, TCR-HLA and TCR-CMV co-occurrence with hypergeometric tests, applying a repertoire-size bias correction to TCR pairs. A later analysis estimated false discovery rates by permuting HLA or CMV assignments 20 times. In a later analysis, co-occurring TCRs were grouped using DBSCAN, and TCRdist sequence similarity was added for clustering within HLA-allele-positive subsets. Repertoires with fewer than 30,000 or more than 120,000 public chains, plus five repertoires with anomalous nucleotide sharing, were excluded from co-occurrence clustering. TCRdb took this table from immuneACCESS and kept in-frame rearrangements with V and J called. Such tables lack part of the clones; where checked against another copy, unresolved V genes explain under half of the gap, and the rest is unexplained. Clone size and the V and J calls come from that table; the DNA yielded D and trimming. The sample data list 150,000 to 200,000 clones, and around 83% of these were observed just once. The ten largest clones represent 1.1% of the sample.

The record originates from a study of cytomegalovirus exposure and HLA in healthy donors (dated by TCRdb to 2016 to 2017). General notes on the study: In an earlier analysis of 550 to 750 of the donors, 250 to 300 Gb of sequence data and 117 million unique TCR beta sequences from roughly 190 million T cells were reported. Approximately 310 gigabases of sequencing data and approximately 91 million unique TCR sequences made up an early release that covered roughly 670 HLA-typed donors. The genetic ancestry cluster associated with self-reported Caucasian donors included over 80% of the 300 to 450 genotyped donors. The study was designed to test whether signatures of past pathogen exposure could be identified by cataloging public T cell receptors. The T cell repertoires of some 700 subjects were profiled by immunosequencing and related to cytomegalovirus serostatus. A separate validation cohort of over 95 different subjects was used in addition to the approximately 640-subject first cohort. To predict cytomegalovirus infection status, the study combined high-throughput TCR immunosequencing, statistical association of individual TCRs with disease status, and machine learning. A later analysis re-analyzed previously published TCR beta repertoires from hundreds of donors and added high-resolution HLA genotyping to study TCR occurrence patterns. Rather than drawing on any new phenotypic data, the later analysis identified candidate immune exposures from TCR beta sequences and the way those sequences occurred across donors. In an earlier analysis of roughly 600 of the donors, high-throughput TCR beta sequencing was used to judge whether each TCR beta V gene segment behaved as functional or pseudogenic. Alongside the repertoire data, information on donor age, sex, ethnicity and CMV serostatus was compiled. A later genetic analysis took genome-wide SNP genotypes for about 60% of the roughly 670 donors and used that subset as a discovery cohort. All discovery cohort repertoires had been generated on a single sequencing platform. HLA typing covered class I and class II loci at four-digit resolution. Typing coverage varied by locus: roughly 620-630 donors for A, B, C, DRB1 and DQB1; 500 to 550 for DQA1; nearly 610 for DPA1; 400 to 480 for DPB1. A few DR-DQ haplotypes were treated as single units for association and clustering because of strong linkage in the cohort. Among a few hundred genotyped donors of the cohort, an average of approximately 240,000 unique TCR beta nucleotide sequences were sequenced per donor, 15% to 20% of them non-productive.

V trim: 5 bases; J trim: 6 bases; unmatched bases: 2. Reading the germline V gene gives CDR1 LGHNT and CDR2 FRNRAP. Inclusive of the bounding cysteine and phenylalanine, the CDR3 is 13 residues long. Only CDR3 DNA is held: 39 bases, read in frame from base 1. The cohort consisted of approximately 690 healthy bone marrow donors. At the time of sampling, all cohort members were nominally healthy, though unrecorded immune exposures were likely present. The donor tested CMV seronegative and was one of the 352 seronegative cohort members. Every donor gave a peripheral blood sample, and the peripheral blood mononuclear cells from that sample were used for TCR beta sequencing. Genomic DNA was extracted from the blood cell samples with the Qiagen DNeasy Blood Extraction Kit. General findings and caveats noted by the study authors: Across donors, most TCR sequences were observed very rarely, whereas some public TCRs were present in many individuals. The sequencing pipeline was judged likely to have produced a cluster of highly shared sequence variants as a technical artifact. A few of the identified cytomegalovirus-associated TCR beta chains were confirmed in vitro to be specific for cytomegalovirus antigens. In this cohort, only TCR beta chains were sequenced, and detectable features were limited by the absence of alpha or paired-chain data. In a later analysis, several top co-occurrence clusters were reported to appear linked to parvovirus B19, influenza, CMV and Epstein-Barr virus. The classifier was reported to diagnose cytomegalovirus status with high specificity and sensitivity in both the original and validation cohorts. The authors suggested that the approach could potentially be generalized to other disease states and immunological phenotypes. Some IMGT-functional V segments, including TRBV6-2 and TRBV6-3, could not be told apart with the 87-base-pair reads, so those segments were excluded. An association between a missense DCLRE1C variant and V-gene and J-gene trimming of TCR beta chains was found in a later genetic analysis and replicated in an independent cohort. Seventeen rarely observed V segments, including chromosome 9 orphons, were excluded from the earlier analysis of approximately 500 of the donors because counts were too low. Strong co-occurrence of HLA alleles, especially DR and DQ, made assigning TCR associations to individual alleles difficult. A later analysis associated 16,951 TCR beta sequences with specific HLA alleles at a false discovery rate of 0.05. In a later analysis, TCR association rates were found to vary across HLA loci, with the most associated TCRs seen for DRB1 alleles and the fewest for HLA-C alleles. Compared with the roughly 720-donor mean, donors in an Asian-associated ancestry cluster had fewer N-insertions in productive TCRs, according to a later genetic analysis. Because HLA typing was missing for some donors at each locus, association tests included only the typed subset. A further reported finding was that TCR beta sequences accurately predicted the HLA-A and HLA-B alleles for most subjects in the first cohort. In an earlier analysis of fewer than 700 of the donors, most TCR beta V segments appeared in productive rearrangements about 87% or about 30% of the time, broadly matching IMGT annotations. Correlated functional status among segregating V segments might be attributable to linkage disequilibrium, but an unknown experimental factor could not be ruled out. According to a later analysis, most CMV-associated TCR beta chains appeared to be HLA-restricted, and the HLA associations seemed to be driven largely by CMV exposure. The study gave a list of some 150 TCR beta chains associated with cytomegalovirus. CMV serostatus was the only immune exposure information available for the cohort. In a later analysis, HLA-associated TCR beta chains were found to be more clonally expanded and to have lower generation probabilities than equally common non-associated chains. The presence/absence analyses assumed that sequencing depth was roughly uniform across donors, and that assumption may not be true.

The sequence links TRBV12-5 to TRBJ2-1, and 9 junction bases match TRBD2. Sequencing was performed on PBMCs. The receptor comes from a woman between 40 and 55 years old in good health and CMV-seronegative. The CDR3 reads as follows: CASGQREANEQFF. The nucleotide sequence is TGTGCTAGTGGTCAGCGGGAGGCCAATGAGCAGTTCTTC.